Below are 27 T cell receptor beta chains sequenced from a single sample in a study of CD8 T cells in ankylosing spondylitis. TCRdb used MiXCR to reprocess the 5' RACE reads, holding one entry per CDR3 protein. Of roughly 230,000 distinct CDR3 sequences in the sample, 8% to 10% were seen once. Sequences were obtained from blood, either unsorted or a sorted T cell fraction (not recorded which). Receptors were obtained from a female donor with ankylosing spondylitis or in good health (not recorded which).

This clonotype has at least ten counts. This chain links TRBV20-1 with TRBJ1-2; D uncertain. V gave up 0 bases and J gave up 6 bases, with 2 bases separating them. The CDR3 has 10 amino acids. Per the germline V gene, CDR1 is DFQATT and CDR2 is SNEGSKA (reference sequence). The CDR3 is CSAREDGYTF. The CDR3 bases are TGCAGTGCTAGAGAGGATGGCTACACCTTC.

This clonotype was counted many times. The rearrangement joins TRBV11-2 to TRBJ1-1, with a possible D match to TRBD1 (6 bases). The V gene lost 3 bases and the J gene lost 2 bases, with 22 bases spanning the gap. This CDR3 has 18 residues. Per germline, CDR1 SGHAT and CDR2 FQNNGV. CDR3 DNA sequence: TGTGCCAGCAGCTTCAGTTCCAGGGGAGTCCTGGTAAACACTGAAGCTTTCTTT. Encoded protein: CASSFSSRGVLVNTEAFF.

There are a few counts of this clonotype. The CDR3 spells CASSKGLLNTEAFF. The CDR3 DNA sequence: TGTGCCAGCAGCAAAGGGTTACTGAACACTGAAGCTTTCTTT. V usage is TRBV2 and J usage is TRBJ1-1, with D unresolved. The germline V gene has CDR1 SNHLY and CDR2 FYNNEI. V lost 6 bases and J 0 bases, leaving 11 bases between the germline ends. The CDR3 runs 14 residues.

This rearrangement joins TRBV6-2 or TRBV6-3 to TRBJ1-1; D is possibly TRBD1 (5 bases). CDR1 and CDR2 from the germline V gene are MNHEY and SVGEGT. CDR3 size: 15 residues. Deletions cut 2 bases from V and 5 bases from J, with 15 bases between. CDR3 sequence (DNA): TGTGCCAGCAGTTACGCAGAGGACACCGGAACTGAAGCTTTCTTT. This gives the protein CASSYAEDTGTEAFF.

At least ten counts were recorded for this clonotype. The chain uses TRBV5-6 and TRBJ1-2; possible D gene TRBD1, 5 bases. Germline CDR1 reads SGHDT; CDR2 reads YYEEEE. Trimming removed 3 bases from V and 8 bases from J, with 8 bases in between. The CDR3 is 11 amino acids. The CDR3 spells CASSSSGGYTF. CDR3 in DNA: TGTGCCAGCAGCTCGTCAGGGGGCTACACCTTC.

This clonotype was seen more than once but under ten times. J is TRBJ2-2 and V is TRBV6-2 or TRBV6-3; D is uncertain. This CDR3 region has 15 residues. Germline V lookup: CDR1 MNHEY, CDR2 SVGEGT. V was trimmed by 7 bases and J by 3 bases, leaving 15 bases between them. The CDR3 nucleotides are TGTGCCAGCAAGTTGGCAAACATCTACACCGGGGAGCTGTTTTTT. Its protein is CASKLANIYTGELFF.

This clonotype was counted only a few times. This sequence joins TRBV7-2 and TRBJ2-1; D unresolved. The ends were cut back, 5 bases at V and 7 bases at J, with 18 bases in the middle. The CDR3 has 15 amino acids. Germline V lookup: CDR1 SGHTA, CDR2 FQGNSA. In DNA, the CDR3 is TGTGCCAGCAGCCTCCCTACGAAAGTGGGGAATGAGCAGTTCTTC. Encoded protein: CASSLPTKVGNEQFF. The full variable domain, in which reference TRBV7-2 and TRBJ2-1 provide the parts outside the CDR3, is GAGVSQSPSNKVTEKGKDVELRCDPISGHTALYWYRQSLGQGLEFLIYFQGNSAPDKSGLPSDRFSAERTGGSVSTLTIQRTQQEDSAVYLCASSLPTKVGNEQFFGPGTRLTVL.

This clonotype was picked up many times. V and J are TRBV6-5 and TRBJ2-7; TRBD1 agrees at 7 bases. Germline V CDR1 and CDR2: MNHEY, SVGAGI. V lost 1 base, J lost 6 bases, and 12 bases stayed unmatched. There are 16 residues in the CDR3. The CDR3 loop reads CASSYLAGTEGLEQYF. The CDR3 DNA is TGTGCCAGCAGTTACTTAGCCGGGACAGAAGGCCTCGAGCAGTACTTC.

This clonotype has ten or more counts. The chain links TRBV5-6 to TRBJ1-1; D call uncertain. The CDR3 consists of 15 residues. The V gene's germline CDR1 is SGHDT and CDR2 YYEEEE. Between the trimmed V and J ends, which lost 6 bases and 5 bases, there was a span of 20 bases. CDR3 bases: TGTGCCAGCAAGCTATCCCGGGTCCTGGGGACTGAAGCTTTCTTT. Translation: CASKLSRVLGTEAFF.

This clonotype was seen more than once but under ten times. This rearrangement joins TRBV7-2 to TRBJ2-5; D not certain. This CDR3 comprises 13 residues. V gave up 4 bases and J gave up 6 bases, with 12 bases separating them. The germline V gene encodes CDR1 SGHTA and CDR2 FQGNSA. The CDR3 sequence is CASSSQDDKTQYF. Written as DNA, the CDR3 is TGTGCCAGCAGCTCCCAGGACGACAAGACCCAGTACTTC. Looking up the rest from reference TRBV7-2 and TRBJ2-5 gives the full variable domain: GAGVSQSPSNKVTEKGKDVELRCDPISGHTALYWYRQSLGQGLEFLIYFQGNSAPDKSGLPSDRFSAERTGGSVSTLTIQRTQQEDSAVYLCASSSQDDKTQYFGPGTRLLVL.

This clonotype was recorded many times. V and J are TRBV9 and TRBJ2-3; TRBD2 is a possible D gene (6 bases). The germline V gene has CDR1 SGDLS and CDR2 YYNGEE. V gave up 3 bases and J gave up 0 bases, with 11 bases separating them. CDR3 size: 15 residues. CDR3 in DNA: TGTGCCAGCAGCGCATACAGCGGGAGCACAGATACGCAGTATTTT. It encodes CASSAYSGSTDTQYF.

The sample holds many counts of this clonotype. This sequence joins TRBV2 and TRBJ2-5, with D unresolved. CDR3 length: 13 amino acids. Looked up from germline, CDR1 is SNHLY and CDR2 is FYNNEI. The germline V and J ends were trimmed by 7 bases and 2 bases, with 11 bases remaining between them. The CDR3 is CASKRPGQETQYF. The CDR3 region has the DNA TGTGCCAGCAAAAGACCCGGACAAGAGACCCAGTACTTC.

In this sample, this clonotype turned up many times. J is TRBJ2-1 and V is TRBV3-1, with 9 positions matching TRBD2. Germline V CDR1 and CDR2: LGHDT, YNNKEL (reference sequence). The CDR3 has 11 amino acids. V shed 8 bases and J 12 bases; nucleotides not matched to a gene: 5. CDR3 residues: CASGTSYRQFF. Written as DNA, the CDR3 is TGTGCCAGCGGGACTAGCTATCGGCAGTTCTTC.

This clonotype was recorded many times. The CDR3 region has the DNA TGCGCCAGCAGCCAAGAACTAGCGGATGAGCAGTTCTTC. Amino acids: CASSQELADEQFF. The chain carries TRBV4-3 and TRBJ2-1; TRBD2 agrees at 8 bases. The CDR3 extends over 13 amino acids. Germline values: CDR1 LGHNA, CDR2 YSLEER. Trimming at V came to 0 bases and at J to 8 bases, leaving 0 bases not matched to a gene.

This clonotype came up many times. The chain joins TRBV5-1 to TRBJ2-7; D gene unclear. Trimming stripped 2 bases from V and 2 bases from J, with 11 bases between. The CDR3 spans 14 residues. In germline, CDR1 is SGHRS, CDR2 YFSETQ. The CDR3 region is CASSFHPTTYEQYF. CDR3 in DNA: TGCGCCAGCAGCTTCCATCCGACCACCTACGAGCAGTACTTC.

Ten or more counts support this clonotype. The CDR3, as DNA: TGTGCCAGCAGCGTAGGTGTCTCCAGGGAAGGAGAGACCCAGTACTTC. It is translated as CASSVGVSREGETQYF. This chain joins TRBV9 and TRBJ2-5, with D maybe TRBD1 (5 bases). V was trimmed by 0 bases and J by 4 bases, leaving 16 bases between them. In germline, CDR1 is SGDLS, CDR2 YYNGEE. The CDR3 has 16 amino acids.

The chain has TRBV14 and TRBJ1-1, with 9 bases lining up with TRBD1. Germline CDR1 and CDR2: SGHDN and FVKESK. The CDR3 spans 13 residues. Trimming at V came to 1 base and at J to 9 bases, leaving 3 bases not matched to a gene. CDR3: CASSQGQGGKAFF. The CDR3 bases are TGTGCCAGCAGCCAAGGACAGGGGGGGAAAGCTTTCTTT.

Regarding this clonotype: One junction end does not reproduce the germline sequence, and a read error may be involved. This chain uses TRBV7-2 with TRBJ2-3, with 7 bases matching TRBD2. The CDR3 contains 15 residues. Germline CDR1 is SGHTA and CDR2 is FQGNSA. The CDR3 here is CVSSLLAGATDTQYF. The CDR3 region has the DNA TGTGTCAGCAGCTTACTCGCGGGAGCCACAGATACGCAGTATTTT.

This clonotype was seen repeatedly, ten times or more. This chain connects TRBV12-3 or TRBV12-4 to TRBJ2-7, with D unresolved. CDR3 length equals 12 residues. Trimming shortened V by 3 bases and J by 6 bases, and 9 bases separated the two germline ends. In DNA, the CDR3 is TGTGCCAGCAGTTTGGCAGCTCGCGAGCAGTACTTC. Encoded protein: CASSLAAREQYF.

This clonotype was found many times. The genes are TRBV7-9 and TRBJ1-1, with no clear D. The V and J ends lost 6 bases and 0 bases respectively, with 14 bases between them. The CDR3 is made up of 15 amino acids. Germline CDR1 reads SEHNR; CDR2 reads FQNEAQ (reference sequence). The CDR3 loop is CASSSPPNMNTEAFF. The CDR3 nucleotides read TGTGCCAGCAGTAGCCCACCTAACATGAACACTGAAGCTTTCTTT.

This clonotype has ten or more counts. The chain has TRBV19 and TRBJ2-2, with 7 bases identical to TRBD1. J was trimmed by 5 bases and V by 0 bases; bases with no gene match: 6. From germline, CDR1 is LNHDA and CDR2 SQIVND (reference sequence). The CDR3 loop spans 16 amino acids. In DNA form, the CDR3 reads TGTGCCAGTAGTATAGATCGGACAGGACGGACCGGGGAGCTGTTTTTT. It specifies CASSIDRTGRTGELFF.

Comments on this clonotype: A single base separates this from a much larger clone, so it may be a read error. This CDR3 is CASSLAGTRGRSYEQYF. The CDR3 DNA is TGTGCCAGCAGCTTAGCGGGGACTAGGGGGCGCTCCTACGAGCAGTACTTC. The V call is TRBV7-8, the J call TRBJ2-7, with TRBD2 as a possible D gene (8 bases). V was clipped by 0 bases and J by 0 bases, with 15 bases between them. Germline assignment: CDR1 SGHVS and CDR2 FQNEAQ. The CDR3 length is 17 residues. Full variable domain (outside the CDR3, taken from reference TRBV7-8 and TRBJ2-7): GAGVSQSPRYKVAKRGQDVALRCDPISGHVSLFWYQQALGQGPEFLTYFQNEAQLDKSGLPSDRFFAERPEGSVSTLKIQRTQQEDSAVYLCASSLAGTRGRSYEQYFGPGTRLTVT.

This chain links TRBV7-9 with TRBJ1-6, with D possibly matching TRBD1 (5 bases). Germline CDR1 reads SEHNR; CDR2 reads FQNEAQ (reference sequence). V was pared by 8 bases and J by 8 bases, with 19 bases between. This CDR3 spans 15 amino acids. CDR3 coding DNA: TGTGCCAGCCATCACGAAGTTGGGGGACATTCACCCCTCCACTTT. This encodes CASHHEVGGHSPLHF.

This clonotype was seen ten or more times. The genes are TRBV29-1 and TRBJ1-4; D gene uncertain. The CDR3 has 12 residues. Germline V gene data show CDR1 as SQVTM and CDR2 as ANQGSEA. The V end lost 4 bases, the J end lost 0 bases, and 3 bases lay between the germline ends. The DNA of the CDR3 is TGCAGCGTTGGCACAACTAATGAAAAACTGTTTTTT. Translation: CSVGTTNEKLFF.

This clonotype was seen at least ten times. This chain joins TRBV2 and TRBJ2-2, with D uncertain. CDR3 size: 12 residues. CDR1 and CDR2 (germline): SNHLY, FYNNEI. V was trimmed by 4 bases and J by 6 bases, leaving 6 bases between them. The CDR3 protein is CASSGLAGELFF. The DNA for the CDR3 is TGTGCCAGCAGTGGGTTGGCCGGGGAGCTGTTTTTT. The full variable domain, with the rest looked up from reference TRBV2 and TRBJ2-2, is EPEVTQTPSHQVTQMGQEVILRCVPISNHLYFYWYRQILGQKVEFLVSFYNNEISEKSEIFDDQFSVERPDGSNFTLKIRSTKLEDSAMYFCASSGLAGELFFGEGSRLTVL.

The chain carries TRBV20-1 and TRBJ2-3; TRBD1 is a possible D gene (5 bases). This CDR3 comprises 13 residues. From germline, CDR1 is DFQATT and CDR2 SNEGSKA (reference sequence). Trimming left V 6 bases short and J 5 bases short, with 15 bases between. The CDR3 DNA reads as TGCAGTGCCGAGACAGTAGGGAAAGATACGCAGTATTTT. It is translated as CSAETVGKDTQYF.

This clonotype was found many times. The CDR3 protein is CASSHSDNPNRKGYTF. CDR3 nucleotide sequence: TGTGCCAGCAGCCACTCAGACAACCCTAACAGGAAAGGCTACACCTTC. The genes are TRBV7-9 and TRBJ1-2; tentative D call: TRBD1 (5 bases). The V end lost 5 bases, the J end lost 8 bases, and 24 bases lay between the germline ends. CDR3 length: 16 residues. Per germline, CDR1 SEHNR and CDR2 FQNEAQ (reference sequence). Full variable domain (outside the CDR3, taken from reference TRBV7-9 and TRBJ1-2): DTGVSQNPRHKITKRGQNVTFRCDPISEHNRLYWYRQTLGQGPEFLTYFQNEAQLEKSRLLSDRFSAERPKGSFSTLEIQRTEQGDSAMYLCASSHSDNPNRKGYTFGSGTRLTVV.